This T cell receptor beta chain stems from a study of long-term antiretroviral therapy in people with HIV. Findings and limits, study-wide: Clonal expansions arising prior to ART prevailed in the repertoire at every time point. Older ART regimens were possibly in use when the blood was collected between about 2004 and 2018. Post-treatment diversity went higher with ART but stayed below transplant donor controls.

Turning to this clone: Its antigen is currently unknown.

The CDR3 has 13 residues. With survey level as its setting, the immunoSEQ assay was v3.0. Per-sample TRB depth target: roughly 35,000-55,000 T-cell genomes. Sequenced by immunoSEQ multiplex PCR; TCRdb stores in-frame clones only, minus some. Among under 9,000 clones listed, about 80% were seen once. The sample was unsorted PBMCs, taken 0.1 years after starting antiretroviral therapy. J is TRBJ2-1 and V is TRBV21-1; the DNA was not compared with TRBD2, the D call given in the table. TRBV21-1 is a known pseudogene. The sequence came from a man aged 35-49 years with HIV. The CDR3 DNA sequence: TGTGCCAGCAGCAAATCAGGAGGGAATGAGCAGTTCTTC. This codes for CASSKSGGNEQFF.